This T cell receptor beta chain was recovered during a study of blood T cell repertoires in COVID-19. This CDR3 has 14 amino acids. V lost 1 base, J lost 8 bases, and 5 bases stayed unmatched. CDR1 is LGHNA and CDR2 is YSLEER in the germline V gene. Assay: immunoSEQ multiplex PCR; the TCRdb copy retains only in-frame clones and omits some. The table includes about 200,000 clones, 86% detected once. The sequence came from a woman aged 40 to 50 with acute COVID-19. Sequencing used PBMCs or T cells enriched from blood (not recorded which). The rearrangement uses TRBV4-3 and TRBJ2-1; 7 bases line up with TRBD1. The CDR3 reads CASSQAQGFDEQFF. CDR3 sequence (DNA): TGCGCCAGCAGCCAAGCACAGGGGTTCGATGAGCAGTTCTTC.